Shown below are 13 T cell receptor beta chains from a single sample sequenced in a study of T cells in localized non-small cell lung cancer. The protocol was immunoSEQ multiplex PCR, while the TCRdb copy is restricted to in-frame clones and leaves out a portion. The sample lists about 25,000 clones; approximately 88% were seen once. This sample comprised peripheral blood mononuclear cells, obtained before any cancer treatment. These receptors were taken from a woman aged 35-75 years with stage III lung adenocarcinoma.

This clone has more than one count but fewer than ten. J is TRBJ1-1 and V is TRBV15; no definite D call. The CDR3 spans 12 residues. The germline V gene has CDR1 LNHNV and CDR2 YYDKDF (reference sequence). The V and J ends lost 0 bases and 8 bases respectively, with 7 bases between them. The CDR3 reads CATSRDVTEAFF. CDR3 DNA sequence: TGTGCCACCAGCAGAGATGTGACAGAAGCTTTCTTT.

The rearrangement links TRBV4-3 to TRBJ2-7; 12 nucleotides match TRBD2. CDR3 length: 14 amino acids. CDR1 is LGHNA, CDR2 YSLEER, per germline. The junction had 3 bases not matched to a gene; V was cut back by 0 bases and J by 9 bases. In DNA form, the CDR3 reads TGCGCCAGCAGCCAAGATCAGACTAGCGGGGGGCAGTACTTC. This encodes CASSQDQTSGGQYF.

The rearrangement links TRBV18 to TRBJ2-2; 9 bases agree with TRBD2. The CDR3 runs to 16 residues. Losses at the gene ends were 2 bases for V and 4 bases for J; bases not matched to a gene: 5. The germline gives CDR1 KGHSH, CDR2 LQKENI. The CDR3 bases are TGTGCCAGCTCACCAAAAGCGGGAGGAGGCACCGGGGAGCTGTTTTTT. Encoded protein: CASSPKAGGGTGELFF.

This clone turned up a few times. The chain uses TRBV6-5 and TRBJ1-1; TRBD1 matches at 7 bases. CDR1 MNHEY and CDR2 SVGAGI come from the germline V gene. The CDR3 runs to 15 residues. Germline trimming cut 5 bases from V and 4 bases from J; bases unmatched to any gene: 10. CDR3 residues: CASSLWTGGVTEAFF. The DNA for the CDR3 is TGTGCCAGCAGTCTCTGGACAGGAGGAGTCACTGAAGCTTTCTTT.

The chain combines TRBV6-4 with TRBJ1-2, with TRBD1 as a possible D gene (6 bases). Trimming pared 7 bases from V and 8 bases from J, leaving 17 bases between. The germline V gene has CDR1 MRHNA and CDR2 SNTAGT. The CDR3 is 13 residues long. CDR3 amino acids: CASKPYGQYGYTF. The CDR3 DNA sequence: TGTGCCAGCAAACCATACGGACAGTACGGCTACACCTTC.

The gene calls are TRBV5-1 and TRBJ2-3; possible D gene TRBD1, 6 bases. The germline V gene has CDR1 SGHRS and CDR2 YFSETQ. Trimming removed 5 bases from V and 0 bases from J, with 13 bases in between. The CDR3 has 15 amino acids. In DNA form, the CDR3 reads TGCGCCAGCAGGAGAGAGGGGGATAGCACAGATACGCAGTATTTT. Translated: CASRREGDSTDTQYF.

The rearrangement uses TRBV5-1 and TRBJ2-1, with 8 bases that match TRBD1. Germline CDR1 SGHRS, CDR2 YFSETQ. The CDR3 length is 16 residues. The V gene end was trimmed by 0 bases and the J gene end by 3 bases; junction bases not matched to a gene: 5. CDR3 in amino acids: CASSLETGVIYNEQFF. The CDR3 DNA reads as TGCGCCAGCAGCTTGGAGACAGGGGTAATCTACAATGAGCAGTTCTTC.

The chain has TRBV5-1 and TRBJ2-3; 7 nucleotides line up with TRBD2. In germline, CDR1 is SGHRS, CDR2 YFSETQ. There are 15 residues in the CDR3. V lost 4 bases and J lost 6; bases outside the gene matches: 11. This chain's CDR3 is CASSKAGWGSDTQYF. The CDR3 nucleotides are TGCGCCAGCAGCAAAGCGGGGTGGGGTTCGGATACGCAGTATTTT.

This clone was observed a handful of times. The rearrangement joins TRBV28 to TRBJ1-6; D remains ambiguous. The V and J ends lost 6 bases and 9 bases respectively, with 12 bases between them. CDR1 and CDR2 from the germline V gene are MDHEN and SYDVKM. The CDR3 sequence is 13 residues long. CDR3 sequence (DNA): TGTGCCAGCAGCTCCGGGTCGCGTTCACCCCTCCACTTT. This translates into CASSSGSRSPLHF.

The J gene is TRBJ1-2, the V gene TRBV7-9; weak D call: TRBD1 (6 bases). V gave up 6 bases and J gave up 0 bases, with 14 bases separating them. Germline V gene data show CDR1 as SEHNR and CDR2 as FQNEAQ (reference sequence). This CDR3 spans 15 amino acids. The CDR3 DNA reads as TGTGCCAGCAGTACCAACTGGGACACTAACTATGGCTACACCTTC. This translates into CASSTNWDTNYGYTF.

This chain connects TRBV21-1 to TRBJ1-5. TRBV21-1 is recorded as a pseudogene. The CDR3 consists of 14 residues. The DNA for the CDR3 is TGTGCCAGCCTGTCGCGGAGGAGCAATCAGCCCCAGCATTTT. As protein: CASLSRRSNQPQHF.

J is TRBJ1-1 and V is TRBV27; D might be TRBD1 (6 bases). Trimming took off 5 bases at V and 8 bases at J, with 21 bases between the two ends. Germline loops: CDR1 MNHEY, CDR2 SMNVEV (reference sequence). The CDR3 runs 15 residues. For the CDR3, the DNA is TGTGCCAGCAGTCCTCAATGGGGGGCGCGGGGCGAAGCTTTCTTT. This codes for CASSPQWGARGEAFF.

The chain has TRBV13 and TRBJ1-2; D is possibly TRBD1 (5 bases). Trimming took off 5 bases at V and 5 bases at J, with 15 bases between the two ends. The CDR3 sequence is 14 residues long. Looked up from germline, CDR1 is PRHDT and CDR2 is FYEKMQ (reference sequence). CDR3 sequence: CASSERWGEYGYTF. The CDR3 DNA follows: TGTGCCAGCAGCGAAAGGTGGGGGGAGTATGGCTACACCTTC. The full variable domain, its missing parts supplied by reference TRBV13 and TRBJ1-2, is AAGVIQSPRHLIKEKRETATLKCYPIPRHDTVYWYQQGPGQDPQFLISFYEKMQSDKGSIPDRFSAQQFSDYHSELNMSSLELGDSALYFCASSERWGEYGYTFGSGTRLTVV.